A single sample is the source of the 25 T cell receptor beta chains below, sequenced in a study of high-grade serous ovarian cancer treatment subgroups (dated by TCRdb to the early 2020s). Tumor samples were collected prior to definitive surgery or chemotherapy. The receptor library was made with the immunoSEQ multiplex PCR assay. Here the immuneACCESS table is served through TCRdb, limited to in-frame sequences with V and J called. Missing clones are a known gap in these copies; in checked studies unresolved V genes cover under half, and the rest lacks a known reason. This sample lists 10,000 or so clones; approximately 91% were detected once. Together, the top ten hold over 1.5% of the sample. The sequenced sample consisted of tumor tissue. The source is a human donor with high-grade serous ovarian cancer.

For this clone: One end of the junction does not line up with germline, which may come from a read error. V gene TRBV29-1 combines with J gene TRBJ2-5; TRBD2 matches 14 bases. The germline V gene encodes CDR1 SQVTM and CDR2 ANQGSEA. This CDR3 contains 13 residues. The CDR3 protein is CSVQGLAGEAQYF. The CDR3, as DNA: TGCAGCGTACAGGGACTAGCGGGAGAGGCCCAGTACTTC.

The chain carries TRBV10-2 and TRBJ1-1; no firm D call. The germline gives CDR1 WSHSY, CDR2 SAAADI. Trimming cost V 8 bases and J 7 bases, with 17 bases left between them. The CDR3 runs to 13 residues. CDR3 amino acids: CASSRELGFEAFF. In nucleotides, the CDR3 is TGCGCCAGCTCCCGGGAACTGGGGTTTGAAGCTTTCTTT.

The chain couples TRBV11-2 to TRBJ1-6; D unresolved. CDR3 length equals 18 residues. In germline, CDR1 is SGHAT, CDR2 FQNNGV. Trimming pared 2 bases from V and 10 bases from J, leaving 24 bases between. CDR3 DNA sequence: TGTGCCAGCAGCTTACCGCCGGCCGTCCGACCCTCTGAATCACCCCTCCACTTT. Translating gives CASSLPPAVRPSESPLHF.

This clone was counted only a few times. For the CDR3, the DNA is TGTGCCAGTAGTATTGCCGGGGAGTGGCAGCCCCAGCATTTT. Its protein is CASSIAGEWQPQHF. The chain links TRBV19 to TRBJ1-5, with D unclear. Deletions cut 3 bases from V and 7 bases from J, with 13 bases between. This CDR3 region has 14 residues. Germline V gene lookup returns CDR1 LNHDA and CDR2 SQIVND (reference sequence). The full variable domain, completed using reference TRBV19 and TRBJ1-5, is DGGITQSPKYLFRKEGQNVTLSCEQNLNHDAMYWYRQDPGQGLRLIYYSQIVNDFQKGDIAEGYSVSREKKESFPLTVTSAQKNPTAFYLCASSIAGEWQPQHFGDGTRLSIL.

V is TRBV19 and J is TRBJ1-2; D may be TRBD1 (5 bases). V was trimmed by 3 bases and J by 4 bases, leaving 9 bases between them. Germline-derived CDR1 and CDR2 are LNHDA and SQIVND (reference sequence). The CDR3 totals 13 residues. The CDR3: CASSMGPSYGYTF. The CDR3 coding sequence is TGTGCCAGTAGTATGGGACCGAGCTATGGCTACACCTTC.

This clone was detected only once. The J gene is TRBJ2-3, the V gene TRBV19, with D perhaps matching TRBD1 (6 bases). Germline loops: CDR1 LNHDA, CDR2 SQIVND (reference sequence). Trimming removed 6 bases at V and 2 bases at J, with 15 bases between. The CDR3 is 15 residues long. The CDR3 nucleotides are TGTGCCAGTAGCCTTCCGGGGACAACCACAGATACGCAGTATTTT. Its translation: CASSLPGTTTDTQYF.

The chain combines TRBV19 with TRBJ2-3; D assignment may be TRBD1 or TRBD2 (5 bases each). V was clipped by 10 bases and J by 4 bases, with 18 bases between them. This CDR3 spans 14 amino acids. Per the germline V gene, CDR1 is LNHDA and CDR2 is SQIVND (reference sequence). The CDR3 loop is CATQNQGVPDTQYF. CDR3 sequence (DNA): TGTGCCACCCAGAACCAGGGAGTCCCAGATACGCAGTATTTT.

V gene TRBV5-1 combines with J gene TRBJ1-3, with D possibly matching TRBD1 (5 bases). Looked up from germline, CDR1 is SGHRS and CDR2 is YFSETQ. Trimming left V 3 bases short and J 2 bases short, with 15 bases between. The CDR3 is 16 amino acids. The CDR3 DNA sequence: TGCGCCAGCAGCTCCAACGGCTTAGGGGCTGGAAACACCATATATTTT. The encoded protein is CASSSNGLGAGNTIYF.

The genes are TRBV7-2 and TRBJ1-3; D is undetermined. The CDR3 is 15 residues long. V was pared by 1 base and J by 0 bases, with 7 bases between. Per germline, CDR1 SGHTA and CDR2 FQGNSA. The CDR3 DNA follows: TGTGCCAGCAGCTTAGTTCGGTCCTCTGGAAACACCATATATTTT. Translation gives CASSLVRSSGNTIYF.

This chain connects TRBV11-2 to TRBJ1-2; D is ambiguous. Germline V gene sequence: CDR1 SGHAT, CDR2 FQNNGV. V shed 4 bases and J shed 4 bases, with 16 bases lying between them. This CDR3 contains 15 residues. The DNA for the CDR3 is TGTGCCAGCAGCTCCCCCTCTGGGGTACTCTATGGCTACACCTTC. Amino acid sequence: CASSSPSGVLYGYTF.

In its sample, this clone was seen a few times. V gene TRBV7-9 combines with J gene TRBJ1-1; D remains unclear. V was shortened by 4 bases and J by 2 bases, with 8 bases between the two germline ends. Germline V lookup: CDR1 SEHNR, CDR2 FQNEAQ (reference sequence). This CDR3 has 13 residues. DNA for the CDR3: TGTGCCAGCAGCTCTTCAGGAAACACTGAAGCTTTCTTT. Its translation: CASSSSGNTEAFF.

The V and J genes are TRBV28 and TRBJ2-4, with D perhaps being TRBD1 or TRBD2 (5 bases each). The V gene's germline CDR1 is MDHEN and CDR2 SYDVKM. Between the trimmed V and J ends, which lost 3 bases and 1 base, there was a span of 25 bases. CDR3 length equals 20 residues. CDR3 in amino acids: CASSFPFRGGIYEAKNIQYF. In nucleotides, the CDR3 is TGTGCCAGCAGTTTCCCCTTCCGTGGGGGTATTTATGAGGCCAAAAACATTCAGTACTTC.

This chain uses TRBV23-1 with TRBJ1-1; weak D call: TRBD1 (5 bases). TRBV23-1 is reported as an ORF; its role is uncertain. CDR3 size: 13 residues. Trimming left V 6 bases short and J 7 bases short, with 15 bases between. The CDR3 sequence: CASSSKRGDEAFF. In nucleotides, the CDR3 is TGCGCCAGCAGCTCCAAACGGGGCGATGAAGCTTTCTTT.

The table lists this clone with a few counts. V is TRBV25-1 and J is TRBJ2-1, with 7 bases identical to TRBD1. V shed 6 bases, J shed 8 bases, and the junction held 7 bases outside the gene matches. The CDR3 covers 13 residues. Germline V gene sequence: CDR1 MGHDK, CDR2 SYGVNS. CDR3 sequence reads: CASRGTVMDEQFF. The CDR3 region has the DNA TGTGCCAGCAGAGGGACAGTTATGGATGAGCAGTTCTTC. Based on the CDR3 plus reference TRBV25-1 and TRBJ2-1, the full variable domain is EADIYQTPRYLVIGTGKKITLECSQTMGHDKMYWYQQDPGMELHLIHYSYGVNSTEKGDLSSESTVSRIRTEHFPLTLESARPSHTSQYLCASRGTVMDEQFFGPGTRLTVL.

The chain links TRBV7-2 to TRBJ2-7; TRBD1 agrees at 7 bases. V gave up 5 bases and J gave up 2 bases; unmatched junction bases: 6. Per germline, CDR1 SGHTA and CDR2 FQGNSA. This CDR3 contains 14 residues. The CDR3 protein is CASSHRDRTYEQYF. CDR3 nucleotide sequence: TGTGCCAGCAGCCACCGGGACAGAACCTACGAGCAGTACTTC.

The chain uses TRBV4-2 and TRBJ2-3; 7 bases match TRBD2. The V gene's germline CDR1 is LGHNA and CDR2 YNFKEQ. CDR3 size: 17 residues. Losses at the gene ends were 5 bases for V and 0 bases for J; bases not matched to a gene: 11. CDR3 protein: CASSSRVSGYSTDTQYF. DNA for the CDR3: TGTGCCAGCAGCTCCCGAGTTAGCGGGTATAGCACAGATACGCAGTATTTT.

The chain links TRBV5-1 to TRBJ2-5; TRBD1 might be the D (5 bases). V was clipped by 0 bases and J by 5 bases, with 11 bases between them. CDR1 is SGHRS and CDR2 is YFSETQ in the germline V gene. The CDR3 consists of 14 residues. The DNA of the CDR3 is TGCGCCAGCAGCTTGGGATCAGGGTTGGAGACCCAGTACTTC. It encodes CASSLGSGLETQYF.

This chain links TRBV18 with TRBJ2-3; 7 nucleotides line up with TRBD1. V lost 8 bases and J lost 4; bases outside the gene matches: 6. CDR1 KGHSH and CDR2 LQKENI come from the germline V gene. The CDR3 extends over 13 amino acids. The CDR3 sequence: CASHRTGADTQYF. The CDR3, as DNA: TGTGCCAGCCACAGAACAGGGGCAGATACGCAGTATTTT.

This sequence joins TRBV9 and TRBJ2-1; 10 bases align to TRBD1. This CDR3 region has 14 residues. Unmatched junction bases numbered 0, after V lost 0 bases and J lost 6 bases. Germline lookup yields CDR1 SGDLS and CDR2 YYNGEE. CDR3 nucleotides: TGTGCCAGCAGCGTAGGGACAGGGGGCAATGAGCAGTTCTTC. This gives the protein CASSVGTGGNEQFF.

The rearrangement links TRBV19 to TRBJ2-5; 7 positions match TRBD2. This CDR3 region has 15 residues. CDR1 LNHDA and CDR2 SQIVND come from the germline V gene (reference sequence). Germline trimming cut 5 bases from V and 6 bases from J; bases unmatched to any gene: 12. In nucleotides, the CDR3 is TGTGCCAGTAGTCCAGGACTAGTTGGGATAAAGACCCAGTACTTC. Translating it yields CASSPGLVGIKTQYF.

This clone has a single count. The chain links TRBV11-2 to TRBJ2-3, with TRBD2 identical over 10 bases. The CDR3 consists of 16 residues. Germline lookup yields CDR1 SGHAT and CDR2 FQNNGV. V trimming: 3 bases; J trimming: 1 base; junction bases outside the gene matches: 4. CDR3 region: CASSLLAGERTDTQYF. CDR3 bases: TGTGCCAGCAGCTTGCTAGCGGGGGAGCGCACAGATACGCAGTATTTT.

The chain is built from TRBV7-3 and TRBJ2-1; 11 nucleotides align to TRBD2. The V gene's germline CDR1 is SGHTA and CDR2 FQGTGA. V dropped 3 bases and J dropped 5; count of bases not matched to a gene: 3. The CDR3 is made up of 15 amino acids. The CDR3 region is CASSLTSGNNNEQFF. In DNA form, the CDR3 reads TGTGCCAGCAGCTTGACTAGCGGGAATAACAATGAGCAGTTCTTC.

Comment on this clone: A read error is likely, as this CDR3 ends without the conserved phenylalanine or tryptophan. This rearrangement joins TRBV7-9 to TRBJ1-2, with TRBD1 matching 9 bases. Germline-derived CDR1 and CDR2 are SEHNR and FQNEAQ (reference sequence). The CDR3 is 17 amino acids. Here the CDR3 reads CASSIATGTGTNYGYTL. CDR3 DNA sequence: TGTGCCAGCAGCATAGCCACCGGGACAGGGACCAACTATGGCTACACCCTC.

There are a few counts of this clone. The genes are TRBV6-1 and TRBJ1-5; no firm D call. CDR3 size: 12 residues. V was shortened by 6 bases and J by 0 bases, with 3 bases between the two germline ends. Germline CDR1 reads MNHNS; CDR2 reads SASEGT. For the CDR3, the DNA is TGTGCCAGCAGGGATAGCAATCAGCCCCAGCATTTT. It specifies CASRDSNQPQHF.

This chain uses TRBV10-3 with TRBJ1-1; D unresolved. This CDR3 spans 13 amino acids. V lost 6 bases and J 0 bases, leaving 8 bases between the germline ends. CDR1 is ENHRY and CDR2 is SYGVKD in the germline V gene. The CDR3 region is CAIRRQLNTEAFF. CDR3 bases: TGTGCCATCAGAAGGCAGCTGAACACTGAAGCTTTCTTT.